Each of the 25 T cell receptor beta chains below was sequenced from the same sample in a study of graft-versus-host responses after intestinal transplantation. These TCRs are of unknown antigen specificity. Assay used: immunoSEQ multiplex PCR; TCRdb lists only in-frame clones, some missing. Here the sample spans 85,000 to 100,000 clones, 75% to 90% being singletons. The specimen comprised unstimulated CD4+ T cells sorted from spleen or lymph node cells, sampled before intestinal transplant. Receptor source: a human donor who received an intestinal transplant.

V usage is TRBV18 and J usage is TRBJ1-6; D unclear. Trimming took 4 bases from V and 5 from J, leaving 9 bases between them. CDR1 is KGHSH and CDR2 is LQKENI in the germline V gene. CDR3 size: 14 residues. The CDR3 nucleotides are TGTGCCAGCTCACGTGAGGTGAATAATTCACCCCTCCACTTT. This encodes CASSREVNNSPLHF.

The V gene is TRBV5-6, the J gene TRBJ2-5; no clear D. Germline-derived CDR1 and CDR2 are SGHDT and YYEEEE. Trimming shortened V by 3 bases and J by 5 bases, and 17 bases separated the two germline ends. The CDR3 loop spans 15 amino acids. CDR3 nucleotides: TGTGCCAGCAGCTCCGTGTCAATTGTTCGGGAGACCCAGTACTTC. Amino acids: CASSSVSIVRETQYF.

The chain has TRBV11-2 and TRBJ2-1, with D perhaps matching TRBD2 (6 bases). This CDR3 spans 16 amino acids. CDR1 SGHAT and CDR2 FQNNGV come from the germline V gene. Trimming shortened V by 5 bases and J by 3 bases, and 17 bases separated the two germline ends. The CDR3 region is CASSPAGRDHYNEQFF. The DNA of the CDR3 is TGTGCCAGCAGCCCGGCGGGGCGGGACCACTACAATGAGCAGTTCTTC.

V gene TRBV18 combines with J gene TRBJ1-5, with D possibly being TRBD1 (5 bases). The V end was cut by 5 bases, the J end by 3 bases, with 11 bases between. The CDR3 sequence is 14 residues long. Per the germline V gene, CDR1 is KGHSH and CDR2 is LQKENI. The CDR3 DNA reads as TGTGCCAGCTCAGCGGCGGGGGACAATCAGCCCCAGCATTTT. Translating it yields CASSAAGDNQPQHF.

The chain joins TRBV19 to TRBJ1-1; 9 positions agree with TRBD1. Per germline, CDR1 LNHDA and CDR2 SQIVND (reference sequence). This CDR3 is built from 14 residues. Trimming took 4 bases from V and 5 from J; bases not matched to a gene: 5. The CDR3, as DNA: TGTGCCAGTAGTACCAGGACAGGGGTTACTGAAGCTTTCTTT. Its translation: CASSTRTGVTEAFF. Looking up the rest from reference TRBV19 and TRBJ1-1 gives the full variable domain: DGGITQSPKYLFRKEGQNVTLSCEQNLNHDAMYWYRQDPGQGLRLIYYSQIVNDFQKGDIAEGYSVSREKKESFPLTVTSAQKNPTAFYLCASSTRTGVTEAFFGQGTRLTVV.

This rearrangement joins TRBV7-3 to TRBJ2-3, with 7 bases fitting TRBD1. The CDR3 totals 14 residues. Germline lookup yields CDR1 SGHTA and CDR2 FQGTGA. The V gene end was trimmed by 5 bases and the J gene end by 4 bases; junction bases not matched to a gene: 6. CDR3 sequence (DNA): TGTGCCAGCAGCGCGGACAGGCCCCCAGATACGCAGTATTTT. It specifies CASSADRPPDTQYF.

The chain has TRBV5-1 and TRBJ1-1; TRBD1 matches at 9 bases. CDR3 length equals 15 residues. V gave up 0 bases and J gave up 5 bases; unmatched junction bases: 5. Germline-derived CDR1 and CDR2 are SGHRS and YFSETQ. The CDR3 DNA follows: TGCGCCAGCAGCTTGGAGGGGACAGGGAGGACTGAAGCTTTCTTT. It specifies CASSLEGTGRTEAFF.

The chain combines TRBV11-3 with TRBJ2-7, with 7 bases fitting TRBD1. The CDR3 runs to 14 residues. Trimming at V came to 0 bases and at J to 5 bases, leaving 4 bases not matched to a gene. The germline V gene has CDR1 SGHNT and CDR2 YENEEA. The CDR3 DNA follows: TGTGCCAGCAGCTTAGAAGGGGGCTTGGACGAGCAGTACTTC. Translating gives CASSLEGGLDEQYF.

The V and J genes are TRBV21-1 and TRBJ2-5; the table gives TRBD2 as D, unverified against the DNA. TRBV21-1 is designated a pseudogene. The CDR3 runs 18 residues. The DNA of the CDR3 is TGTGCCAGCAGCAAAAAGGGACTAGCGGTTACGTACCAAGAGACCCAGTACTTC. Its protein is CASSKKGLAVTYQETQYF.

CDR3: CASASGVHTGQNTEAFF. CDR3 bases: TGCGCCAGCGCCTCAGGGGTTCACACGGGACAGAACACTGAAGCTTTCTTT. V is TRBV5-1 and J is TRBJ1-1; possible D gene TRBD1, 6 bases. CDR1 and CDR2 from the germline V gene are SGHRS and YFSETQ. The CDR3 covers 17 residues. The V gene lost 7 bases and the J gene lost 1 base, with 23 bases spanning the gap.

The CDR3 sequence is CASSLIVTGGGDTQYF. As DNA, the CDR3 is TGTGCCAGCAGCTTAATCGTGACAGGGGGCGGAGATACGCAGTATTTT. This rearrangement joins TRBV7-2 to TRBJ2-3; the match to TRBD1 covers 10 bases. Germline V gene lookup returns CDR1 SGHTA and CDR2 FQGNSA. Trimming removed 2 bases from V and 5 bases from J; junction bases left unmatched: 7. This CDR3 region has 16 residues.

The chain combines TRBV5-1 with TRBJ1-4; D is possibly TRBD1 (6 bases). The CDR3 contains 15 residues. CDR1 is SGHRS and CDR2 is YFSETQ in the germline V gene. V was pared by 4 bases and J by 6 bases, with 16 bases between. CDR3 sequence (DNA): TGCGCCAGCAGCCCCGGCCCAGGGGCGGATGAAAAACTGTTTTTT. Translation gives CASSPGPGADEKLFF.

V is TRBV7-9 and J is TRBJ1-1, with a possible D match to TRBD1 (5 bases). Germline assignment: CDR1 SEHNR and CDR2 FQNEAQ (reference sequence). The CDR3 contains 15 residues. V was cut by 4 bases and J by 0 bases, with 12 bases left in between. In nucleotides, the CDR3 is TGTGCCAGCAGCTCCTTACCCAGGGTGAACACTGAAGCTTTCTTT. This gives the protein CASSSLPRVNTEAFF. The full variable domain, in which reference TRBV7-9 and TRBJ1-1 provide the parts outside the CDR3, is DTGVSQNPRHKITKRGQNVTFRCDPISEHNRLYWYRQTLGQGPEFLTYFQNEAQLEKSRLLSDRFSAERPKGSFSTLEIQRTEQGDSAMYLCASSSLPRVNTEAFFGQGTRLTVV.

The chain has TRBV7-9 and TRBJ2-1, with 13 bases matching TRBD2. V trimming: 5 bases; J trimming: 4 bases; junction bases outside the gene matches: 8. The germline V gene encodes CDR1 SEHNR and CDR2 FQNEAQ (reference sequence). This CDR3 is built from 17 residues. The CDR3, as DNA: TGTGCCAGCAGCCCGGTGACTAGCGGGGGGCGTTACAATGAGCAGTTCTTC. Its protein is CASSPVTSGGRYNEQFF. The full variable domain, with the rest looked up from reference TRBV7-9 and TRBJ2-1, is DTGVSQNPRHKITKRGQNVTFRCDPISEHNRLYWYRQTLGQGPEFLTYFQNEAQLEKSRLLSDRFSAERPKGSFSTLEIQRTEQGDSAMYLCASSPVTSGGRYNEQFFGPGTRLTVL.

This chain links TRBV5-6 with TRBJ2-7; D gene uncertain. The length of the CDR3 is 12 residues. The V end lost 4 bases, the J end lost 3 bases, and 8 bases lay between the germline ends. Germline CDR1 is SGHDT and CDR2 is YYEEEE. CDR3 nucleotide sequence: TGTGCCAGCAGCGCCAGGAACTACGAGCAGTACTTC. It specifies CASSARNYEQYF.

As concerns this clone: One junction end does not reproduce the germline sequence, and a read error may be involved. The V gene is TRBV19, the J gene TRBJ1-6; D uncertain. In germline, CDR1 is LNHDA, CDR2 SQIVND (reference sequence). The CDR3 runs to 16 residues. The CDR3 region is CANSIQRSLLNSPLHF. In DNA, the CDR3 is TGTGCCAATAGTATACAACGGTCGCTCTTGAATTCACCCCTCCACTTT.

CDR3 in amino acids: CASGFGRWTSTDTQYF. The CDR3 region has the DNA TGTGCTAGTGGTTTCGGCAGATGGACTAGCACAGATACGCAGTATTTT. The rearrangement uses TRBV12-5 and TRBJ2-3; D is perhaps TRBD2 (5 bases). CDR1 LGHNT and CDR2 FRNRAP come from the germline V gene. The length of the CDR3 is 16 residues. The V end was cut by 3 bases, the J end by 0 bases, with 13 bases between.

The J gene is TRBJ1-2, the V gene TRBV2, with 11 bases matching TRBD1. The germline CDR1 and CDR2 sequences are SNHLY and FYNNEI. The ends lost 6 bases at V and 5 bases at J; junction bases unmatched: 2. The CDR3 consists of 13 residues. The CDR3 DNA follows: TGTGCCAGCAGGGGACAGGGGGTTTATGGCTACACCTTC. Translated: CASRGQGVYGYTF.

CDR3 protein: CASSLKRDYNEQFF. The CDR3 DNA reads as TGTGCCAGCAGTCTTAAGCGGGACTACAATGAGCAGTTCTTC. The chain recombines TRBV2 with TRBJ2-1, with TRBD2 identical over 7 bases. The CDR3 loop spans 14 amino acids. The J segment lost 3 bases and the V segment lost 5 bases, leaving 4 bases of the junction unmatched. Germline lookup yields CDR1 SNHLY and CDR2 FYNNEI.

This clone was counted once. The V gene is TRBV29-1, the J gene TRBJ2-3; a possible D gene is TRBD1 (6 bases). Germline V CDR1 and CDR2: SQVTM, ANQGSEA. The CDR3 consists of 12 residues. In nucleotides, the CDR3 is TGCAGAGCAGGGGATGCCACAGATACGCAGTATTTT. Its protein is CRAGDATDTQYF.

The chain carries TRBV6-1 and TRBJ2-2; perhaps TRBD1 as D (6 bases). This CDR3 is 14 amino acids long. The germline V gene has CDR1 MNHNS and CDR2 SASEGT. V lost 5 bases and J 7 bases, leaving 14 bases between the germline ends. For the CDR3, the DNA is TGTGCCAGCAGTTTTGCAGGGGCGGTCGGGGAGCTGTTTTTT. Translating gives CASSFAGAVGELFF.

The chain joins TRBV18 to TRBJ1-2; the match to TRBD1 covers 9 bases. V shed 4 bases and J 6 bases; nucleotides not matched to a gene: 6. The CDR3 loop spans 14 amino acids. Germline values: CDR1 KGHSH, CDR2 LQKENI. The CDR3, as DNA: TGTGCCAGCTCACAATCCCGGGACAGGGATGGCTACACCTTC. Residues: CASSQSRDRDGYTF.

V and J are TRBV5-1 and TRBJ2-5; no reliable D call. Germline values: CDR1 SGHRS, CDR2 YFSETQ. V lost 0 bases and J 0 bases, leaving 9 bases between the germline ends. The CDR3 contains 15 residues. CDR3 region: CASSLGAAYQETQYF. The CDR3 nucleotides read TGCGCCAGCAGCTTGGGGGCAGCCTACCAAGAGACCCAGTACTTC.

In this sample, this clone turned up once. The chain uses TRBV18 and TRBJ1-2; maybe TRBD1 (6 bases). V gave up 2 bases and J gave up 6 bases, with 10 bases separating them. CDR3 length equals 13 residues. The V gene's germline CDR1 is KGHSH and CDR2 LQKENI. CDR3 amino acids: CASSPSRGDGYTF. CDR3 coding DNA: TGTGCCAGCTCACCATCCAGGGGAGATGGCTACACCTTC. Using reference TRBV18 and TRBJ1-2 for the parts outside the CDR3, the full variable domain is NAGVMQNPRHLVRRRGQEARLRCSPMKGHSHVYWYRQLPEEGLKFMVYLQKENIIDESGMPKERFSAEFPKEGPSILRIQQVVRGDSAAYFCASSPSRGDGYTFGSGTRLTVV.

The chain carries TRBV5-5 and TRBJ1-4; D possibly corresponds to TRBD1 (5 bases). Germline assignment: CDR1 SGHKS and CDR2 YYEKEE (reference sequence). Trimming shortened V by 0 bases and J by 8 bases, and 17 bases separated the two germline ends. The CDR3 extends over 16 amino acids. CDR3 sequence: CASSLEGVSRGEKLFF. The CDR3 DNA follows: TGTGCCAGCAGCTTGGAGGGTGTATCCCGGGGGGAAAAACTGTTTTTT.